Below are 14 T cell receptor beta chains sequenced from a single sample in a study of T cells in localized non-small cell lung cancer. Data came from immunoSEQ multiplex PCR; TCRdb stores just in-frame clones and leaves some out. The sample records 1,500 to 2,000 clones, more than 20% being singletons. The sample was normal lung tissue next to the tumor, taken before any cancer treatment. The receptors derive from a male donor at least 60 years old with stage II lung adenocarcinoma.

The genes are TRBV11-3 and TRBJ1-1; tentative D call: TRBD1 (5 bases). The CDR3 has 17 residues. In germline, CDR1 is SGHNT, CDR2 YENEEA. Trimming removed 1 base from V and 1 base from J, with 16 bases in between. This CDR3 is CASSLVGLRISNTEAFF. The CDR3 DNA follows: TGTGCCAGCAGCTTAGTGGGACTACGAATCTCGAACACTGAAGCTTTCTTT.

The J gene is TRBJ2-7, the V gene TRBV28; TRBD2 matches 10 bases. V lost 5 bases, J lost 4 bases, and 20 bases stayed unmatched. This CDR3 comprises 19 residues. Germline V gene lookup returns CDR1 MDHEN and CDR2 SYDVKM. The CDR3 nucleotides read TGTGCCAGCAGTCCGCCACAGGGTACTAGCGGGAAACGGCGGTACGAGCAGTACTTC. Translated: CASSPPQGTSGKRRYEQYF.

The chain employs TRBV28 and TRBJ2-2; perhaps D is TRBD1 or TRBD2 (5 bases each). There are 13 residues in the CDR3. The V end lost 4 bases, the J end lost 9 bases, and 12 bases lay between the germline ends. Germline CDR1 is MDHEN and CDR2 is SYDVKM. The CDR3 coding sequence is TGTGCCAGCAGTTCCCCCCGGGACCGGGAGCTGTTTTTT. Amino acids: CASSSPRDRELFF.

The V and J genes are TRBV19 and TRBJ1-3; D is undetermined. Trimming removed 7 bases at V and 2 bases at J, with 15 bases between. Germline loops: CDR1 LNHDA, CDR2 SQIVND (reference sequence). The CDR3 is 15 residues long. CDR3 nucleotide sequence: TGTGCCAGTAAGAAACAGATGGAGGCTGGAAACACCATATATTTT. As protein: CASKKQMEAGNTIYF.

This clone is labeled as medium-sized. The junction differs from germline at one of its ends, possibly a read error. The gene calls are TRBV11-3 and TRBJ2-7, with 7 bases identical to TRBD2. Germline V gives CDR1 SGHNT, CDR2 YENEEA. This CDR3 spans 14 amino acids. CDR3 sequence (DNA): TGTGCTAGCAGCTTAGGTACTAGCGCCCACGAGCAGTACTTC. As protein: CASSLGTSAHEQYF. The variable domain in full, completed from reference TRBV11-3 and TRBJ2-7, reads EAGVVQSPRYKIIEKKQPVAFWCNPISGHNTLYWYLQNLGQGPELLIRYENEEAVDDSQLPKDRFSAERLKGVDSTLKIQPAELGDSAVYLCASSLGTSAHEQYFGPGTRLTVT.

The chain combines TRBV29-1 with TRBJ1-1, with D perhaps TRBD1 (6 bases). In germline, CDR1 is SQVTM, CDR2 ANQGSEA. With 5 bases removed from V and 3 bases from J, the gap between germline ends came to 13 bases. CDR3 length: 13 amino acids. CDR3 coding DNA: TGCAGCGTTCAGCGTTCAGGGGACACTGAAGCTTTCTTT. Protein sequence: CSVQRSGDTEAFF.

This chain connects TRBV28 to TRBJ1-3; maybe TRBD1 (5 bases). The CDR3 totals 17 residues. The V gene lost 2 bases and the J gene lost 2 bases, with 16 bases spanning the gap. Germline V gives CDR1 MDHEN, CDR2 SYDVKM. The CDR3 sequence is CASSLNPELGAGNTIYF. The CDR3 nucleotides read TGTGCCAGCAGTTTAAACCCCGAGCTAGGGGCTGGAAACACCATATATTTT.

The chain carries TRBV5-1 and TRBJ1-1, with TRBD1 matching 8 bases. The trim removed 2 bases at V and 0 bases at J, leaving 6 bases unmatched. This CDR3 has 16 amino acids. CDR1 is SGHRS and CDR2 is YFSETQ in the germline V gene. The CDR3 is CASSLQTGAVNTEAFF. The CDR3 coding sequence is TGCGCCAGCAGCTTACAGACAGGGGCTGTGAACACTGAAGCTTTCTTT.

The V gene is TRBV6-8, the J gene TRBJ2-5, with D tentatively TRBD2 (6 bases). Trimming pared 10 bases from V and 3 bases from J, leaving 18 bases between. The CDR3 is 14 residues long. Germline CDR1 MNHGY, CDR2 SAAAGT. Here the CDR3 reads CATRRGGGEETQYF. The CDR3 bases are TGTGCCACCAGACGGGGAGGAGGGGAAGAGACCCAGTACTTC.

This clone was found a few times. The CDR3 reads CATSRNVGNRGLSTEAFF. The CDR3 coding sequence is TGTGCCACCAGCAGAAATGTGGGTAACAGGGGGCTGAGCACTGAAGCTTTCTTT. The rearrangement joins TRBV15 to TRBJ1-1; 9 nucleotides agree with TRBD1. The trim removed 2 bases at V and 4 bases at J, leaving 14 bases unmatched. This CDR3 spans 18 amino acids. Germline V gene lookup returns CDR1 LNHNV and CDR2 YYDKDF (reference sequence).

By sample fraction, this clone is medium-sized. The chain is built from TRBV4-1 and TRBJ2-7; 12 nucleotides align to TRBD2. This CDR3 contains 15 residues. The germline gives CDR1 MGHRA, CDR2 YSYEKL. The J segment lost 0 bases and the V segment lost 5 bases, leaving 2 bases of the junction unmatched. The CDR3 coding sequence is TGCGCCAGCAGCTCACTAGCGGGAGGCTCCTACGAGCAGTACTTC. Translation gives CASSSLAGGSYEQYF.

The rearrangement links TRBV7-2 to TRBJ1-3; D uncertain. V lost 8 bases to trimming and J lost 2 bases, with 10 bases between them. This CDR3 has 13 amino acids. Germline V gives CDR1 SGHTA, CDR2 FQGNSA. CDR3 coding DNA: TGTGCCAGCGGGGAAATGGCTGGAAACACCATATATTTT. Protein sequence: CASGEMAGNTIYF.

This CDR3 reads CASSPSSDNEQFF. CDR3 nucleotides: TGTGCCAGCTCACCCTCTAGCGACAATGAGCAGTTCTTC. The rearrangement uses TRBV18 and TRBJ2-1; weak D call: TRBD2 (6 bases). In germline, CDR1 is KGHSH, CDR2 LQKENI. The CDR3 runs 13 residues. V was cut by 3 bases and J by 5 bases, with 8 bases left in between.

This chain joins TRBV9 and TRBJ1-2; no clear D. Germline V gene sequence: CDR1 SGDLS, CDR2 YYNGEE. This CDR3 comprises 12 residues. Trimming removed 10 bases from V and 6 bases from J, with 16 bases in between. CDR3 residues: CACYGGDHGYTF. Written as DNA, the CDR3 is TGTGCCTGCTACGGCGGAGACCATGGCTACACCTTC.